At least ten counts were recorded for the clone carrying this T cell receptor beta chain. The target antigen is unknown. An end of the junction differs from the germline gene, which may be a read error. The data originate from a study of T-cell reconstitution after alpha-beta-depleted transplantation in children. Study conclusions and caveats: T-cell counts and diversity were attributed mostly to newly produced T cells one year after transplant. Expanded graft clones, several hundred of them, were reportedly the source of alpha-beta T cells about two months after transplant. Recipient T cells and thymic progenitors that survived were the source of the high TCRbeta diversity seen at day 60 in some patients.

The CDR3 covers 14 residues. CDR1 and CDR2 (germline): SGHRS, YFSETQ. The library targeted TCRbeta and was prepared with unique molecular identifiers. TCRdb re-derived calls from the PCR reads in MiXCR, one entry per CDR3 protein. Here the sample spans about 580,000 distinct CDR3 sequences, 27% being singletons. The clonotype comes from a boy less than two years old with Wiskott-Aldrich syndrome, due to receive a stem cell transplant. This chain uses TRBV5-1 with TRBJ2-3, with TRBD2 matching over 9 bases. The sample consisted of PBMCs, taken before TCRalphabeta/CD19-depleted stem cell transplant. CDR3 sequence (DNA): TGTGCCAGCAGCTTAGCGGGAGACACAGATACGCAGTATTTT. Translated, it gives CASSLAGDTDTQYF.